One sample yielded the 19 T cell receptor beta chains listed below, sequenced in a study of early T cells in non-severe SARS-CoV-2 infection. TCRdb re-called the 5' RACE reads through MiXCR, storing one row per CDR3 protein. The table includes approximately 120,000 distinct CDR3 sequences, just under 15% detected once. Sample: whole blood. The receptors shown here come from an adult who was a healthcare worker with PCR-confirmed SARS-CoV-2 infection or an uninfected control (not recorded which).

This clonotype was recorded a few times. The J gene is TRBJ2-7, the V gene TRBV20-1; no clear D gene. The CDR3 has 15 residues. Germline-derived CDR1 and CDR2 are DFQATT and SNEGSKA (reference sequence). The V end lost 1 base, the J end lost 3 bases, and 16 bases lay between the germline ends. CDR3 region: CSARVGPSKLYEQYF. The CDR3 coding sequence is TGCAGTGCTAGAGTGGGCCCTTCTAAGCTCTACGAGCAGTACTTC.

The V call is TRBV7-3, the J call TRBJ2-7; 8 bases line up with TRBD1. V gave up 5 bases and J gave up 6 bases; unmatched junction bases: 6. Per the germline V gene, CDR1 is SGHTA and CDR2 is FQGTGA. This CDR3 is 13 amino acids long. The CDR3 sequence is CASSTDRESEQYF. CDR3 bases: TGTGCCAGCAGCACGGACAGGGAAAGCGAGCAGTACTTC.

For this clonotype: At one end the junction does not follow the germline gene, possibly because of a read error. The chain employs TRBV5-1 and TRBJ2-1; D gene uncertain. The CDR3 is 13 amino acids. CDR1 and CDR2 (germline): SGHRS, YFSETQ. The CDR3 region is CASSPQVGNEPFF. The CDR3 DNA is TGCGCCAGCAGCCCTCAAGTGGGCAATGAGCCGTTCTTC.

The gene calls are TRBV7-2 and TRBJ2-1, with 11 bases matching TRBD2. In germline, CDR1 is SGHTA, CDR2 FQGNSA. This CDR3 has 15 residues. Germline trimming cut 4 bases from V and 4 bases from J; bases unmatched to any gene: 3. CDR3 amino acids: CASSSASGGYNEQFF. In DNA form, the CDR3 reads TGTGCCAGCAGCTCAGCTAGCGGGGGGTACAATGAGCAGTTCTTC.

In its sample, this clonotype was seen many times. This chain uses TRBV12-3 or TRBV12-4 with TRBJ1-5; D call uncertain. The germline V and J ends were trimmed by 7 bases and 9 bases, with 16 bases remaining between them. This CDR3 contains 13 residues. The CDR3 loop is CASNPGARMPQHF. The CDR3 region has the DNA TGTGCCAGCAATCCTGGCGCGAGAATGCCCCAGCATTTT.

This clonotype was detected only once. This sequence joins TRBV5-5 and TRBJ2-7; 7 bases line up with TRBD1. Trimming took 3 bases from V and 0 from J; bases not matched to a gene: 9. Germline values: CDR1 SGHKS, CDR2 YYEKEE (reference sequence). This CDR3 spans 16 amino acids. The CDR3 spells CASSYDVGDSSYEQYF. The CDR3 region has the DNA TGTGCCAGCAGCTATGACGTAGGGGACAGCTCCTACGAGCAGTACTTC. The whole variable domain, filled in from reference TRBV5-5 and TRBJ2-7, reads DAGVTQSPTHLIKTRGQQVTLRCSPISGHKSVSWYQQVLGQGPQFIFQYYEKEERGRGNFPDRFSARQFPNYSSELNVNALLLGDSALYLCASSYDVGDSSYEQYFGPGTRLTVT.

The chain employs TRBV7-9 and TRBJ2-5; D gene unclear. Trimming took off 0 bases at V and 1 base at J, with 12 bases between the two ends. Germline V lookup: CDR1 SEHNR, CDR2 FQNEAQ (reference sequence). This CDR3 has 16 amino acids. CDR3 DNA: TGTGCCAGCAGCTTAGCGCCTGGCCTAGTCCAAGAGACCCAGTACTTC. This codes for CASSLAPGLVQETQYF.

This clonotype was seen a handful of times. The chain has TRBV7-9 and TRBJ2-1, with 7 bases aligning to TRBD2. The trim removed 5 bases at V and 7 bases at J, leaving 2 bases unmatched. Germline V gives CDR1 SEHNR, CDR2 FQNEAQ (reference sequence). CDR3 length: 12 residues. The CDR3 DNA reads TGTGCCAGCAGCCCACTAGCGAATGAGCAGTTCTTC. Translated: CASSPLANEQFF.

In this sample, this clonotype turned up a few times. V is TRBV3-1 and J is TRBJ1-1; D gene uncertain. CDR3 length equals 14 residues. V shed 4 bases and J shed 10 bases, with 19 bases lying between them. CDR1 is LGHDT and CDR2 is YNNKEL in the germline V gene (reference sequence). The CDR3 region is CASSPLGRPAGAFF. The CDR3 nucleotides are TGTGCCAGCAGCCCCCTAGGACGGCCCGCCGGAGCTTTCTTT.

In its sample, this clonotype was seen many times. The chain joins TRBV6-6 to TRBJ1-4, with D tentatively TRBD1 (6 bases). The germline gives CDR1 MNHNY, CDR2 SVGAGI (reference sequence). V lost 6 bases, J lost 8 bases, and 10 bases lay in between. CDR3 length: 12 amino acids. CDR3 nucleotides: TGTGCCAGCAGCGGGGGGCAAGAAAAACTGTTTTTT. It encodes CASSGGQEKLFF.

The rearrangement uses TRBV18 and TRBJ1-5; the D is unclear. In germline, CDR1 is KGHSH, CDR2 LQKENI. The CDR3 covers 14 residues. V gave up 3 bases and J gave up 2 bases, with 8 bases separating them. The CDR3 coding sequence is TGTGCCAGCTCACCCCAGGCAGGCAATCAGCCCCAGCATTTT. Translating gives CASSPQAGNQPQHF.

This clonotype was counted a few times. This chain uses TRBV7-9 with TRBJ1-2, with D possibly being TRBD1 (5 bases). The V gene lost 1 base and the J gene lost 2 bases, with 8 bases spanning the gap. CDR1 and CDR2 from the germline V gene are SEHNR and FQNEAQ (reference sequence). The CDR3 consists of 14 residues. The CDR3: CASSLGPGNYGYTF. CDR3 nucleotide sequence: TGTGCCAGCAGCTTAGGGCCAGGGAACTATGGCTACACCTTC.

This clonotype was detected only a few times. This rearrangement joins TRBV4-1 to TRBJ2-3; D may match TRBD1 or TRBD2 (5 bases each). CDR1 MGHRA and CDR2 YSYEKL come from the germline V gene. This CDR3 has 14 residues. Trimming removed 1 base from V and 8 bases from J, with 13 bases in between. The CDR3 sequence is CASSQGRDPRTQYF. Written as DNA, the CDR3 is TGCGCCAGCAGCCAAGGCAGGGACCCCCGTACGCAGTATTTT.

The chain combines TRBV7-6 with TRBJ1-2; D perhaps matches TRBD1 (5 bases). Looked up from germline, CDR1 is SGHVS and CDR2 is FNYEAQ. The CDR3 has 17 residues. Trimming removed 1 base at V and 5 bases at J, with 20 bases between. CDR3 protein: CASSLVQGGPEGYGYTF. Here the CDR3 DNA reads TGTGCCAGCAGCTTAGTTCAGGGAGGGCCGGAGGGATATGGCTACACCTTC.

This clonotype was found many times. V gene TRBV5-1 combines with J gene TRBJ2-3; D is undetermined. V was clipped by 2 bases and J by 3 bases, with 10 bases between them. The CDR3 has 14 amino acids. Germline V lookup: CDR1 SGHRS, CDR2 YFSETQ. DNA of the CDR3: TGCGCCAGCAGCTTCTCCGGGTCGACAGATACGCAGTATTTT. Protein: CASSFSGSTDTQYF.

The CDR3 coding sequence is TGCGCCAGCCGAGTGCCCGGGGCAGGGGAGACCGGGGAGCTGTTTTTT. Amino acid sequence: CASRVPGAGETGELFF. V usage is TRBV5-1 and J usage is TRBJ2-2; perhaps TRBD1 as D (6 bases). V was clipped by 7 bases and J by 5 bases, with 21 bases between them. Looked up from germline, CDR1 is SGHRS and CDR2 is YFSETQ. The CDR3 is 16 residues long.

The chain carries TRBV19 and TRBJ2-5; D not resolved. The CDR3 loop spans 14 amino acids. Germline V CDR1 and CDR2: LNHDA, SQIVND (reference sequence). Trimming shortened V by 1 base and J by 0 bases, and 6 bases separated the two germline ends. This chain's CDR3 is CASSIGKNQETQYF. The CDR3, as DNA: TGTGCCAGTAGTATAGGGAAAAACCAAGAGACCCAGTACTTC. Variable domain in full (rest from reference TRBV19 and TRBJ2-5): DGGITQSPKYLFRKEGQNVTLSCEQNLNHDAMYWYRQDPGQGLRLIYYSQIVNDFQKGDIAEGYSVSREKKESFPLTVTSAQKNPTAFYLCASSIGKNQETQYFGPGTRLLVL.

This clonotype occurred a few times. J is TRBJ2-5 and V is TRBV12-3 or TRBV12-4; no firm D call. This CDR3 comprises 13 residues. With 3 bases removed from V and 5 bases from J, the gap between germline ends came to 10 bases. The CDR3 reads CASSLRPSETQYF. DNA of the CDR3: TGTGCCAGCAGTTTGAGACCCTCGGAGACCCAGTACTTC.

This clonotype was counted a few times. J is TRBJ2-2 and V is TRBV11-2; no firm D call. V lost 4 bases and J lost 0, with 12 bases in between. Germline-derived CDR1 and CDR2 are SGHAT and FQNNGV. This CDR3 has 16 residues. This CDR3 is CASSSPRFPNTGELFF. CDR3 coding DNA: TGTGCCAGCAGCTCCCCCCGGTTCCCGAACACCGGGGAGCTGTTTTTT.